This T cell receptor beta chain came from a study of shared clonotypes between healthy human individuals. About the research overall: There were three CD4 naive, three CD4 memory, two CD8 naive and one CD8 memory plates per donor. Overall study results and limits: Clonotypes which were not shared had lower generation probabilities than clonotypes that all four donors shared.

Trimming pared 7 bases from V and 5 bases from J, leaving 17 bases between. Germline-derived CDR1 and CDR2 are MNHEY and SMNVEV (reference sequence). The length of the CDR3 is 14 residues. Every subset had its genomic DNA shared out evenly among several immunoSEQ plates. Clones were sequenced by immunoSEQ multiplex PCR, and TCRdb holds only the in-frame ones, with some missing. The sample shows about 2,200,000 clones, roughly 91% of them seen only once. Turning to this clone: Its antigen is unidentified.

It was CD45RO-negative cells, positively selected for CCR7, that made up naive CD8 cells, with terminally differentiated effector memory CD45RA+ cells excluded. Nashville, Tennessee was home to all donors, each a Caucasian adult. Sequenced input: naive CD8+ T cells from PBMCs. This sequence originates from a man younger than 30 in good health. Some clones in this sample may be carry-over from other donors' samples. The chain couples TRBV27 to TRBJ1-2; D perhaps matches TRBD1 (5 bases). CDR3 protein: CASKMAGKVYGYTF. The CDR3 DNA sequence: TGTGCCAGCAAAATGGCAGGGAAGGTGTATGGCTACACCTTC.